A selection of T cell receptor beta chains follows, all from one sample in a study of T cell changes during pregnancy in multiple sclerosis. Clones were sequenced by immunoSEQ multiplex PCR, and TCRdb holds only the in-frame ones, with some missing. The data show around 50,000 clones, roughly 91% seen once. The sample was CD4+ T cells from peripheral blood mononuclear cells, taken after pregnancy. These TCRs come from a female donor in good health, enrolled as a control in a pregnancy study. The CDR3 runs from the conserved cysteine through the conserved F or W. Fields, in order: clone size, J gene, V gene, D gene, CDR3 DNA, CDR3 protein. A D gene is named only where the DNA matches it firmly. The size entry is marked missing in some rows and otherwise reads once, few, many or a size class.

>.|TRBJ2-7|TRBV10-1|TRBD1
TGCGCCAGTACCGGGACAGGGAGCTACGAGCAGTACTTC
CASTGTGSYEQYF
>.|TRBJ1-1|TRBV5-4|TRBD1
TGTGCCAGCAGCTCCGGACAGGGAGCCACTGAAGCTTTCTTT
CASSSGQGATEAFF
>.|TRBJ2-1|TRBV11-1|TRBD2
TGTGCCAGCAGCTTAGGGCCGGGACTAGCGGGAGATGAGCAGTTCTTC
CASSLGPGLAGDEQFF
>.|TRBJ2-5|TRBV19|TRBD1
TGTGCCAGTGGCCGGGACAGACAAGAGACCCAGTACTTC
CASGRDRQETQYF
>.|TRBJ2-7|TRBV30|TRBD2
TGTGCCTGGAGGACTAGCGGGGGGCCGGAGCAGTACTTC
CAWRTSGGPEQYF
>.|TRBJ1-5|TRBV19|.
TGTGCCAGTAGTAGGACAGATAGCAATCAGCCCCAGCATTTT
CASSRTDSNQPQHF
>.|TRBJ1-3|TRBV28|.
TGTGCCAGCAGTCAAGACAGTAGCTCTGGAAACACCATATATTTT
CASSQDSSSGNTIYF
>.|TRBJ1-5|TRBV29-1|.
TGCAGCTACACCGAATATAGCAATCAGCCCCAGCATTTT
CSYTEYSNQPQHF
>once|TRBJ1-1|TRBV6-5|.
TGTGCTACGGGTCGGATGAACACTGAAGCTTTCTTT
CATGRMNTEAFF
>.|TRBJ1-5|TRBV28|.
TGTGCCAGCAGTCCTCCTCCCGGGGGAGGTCAGCCCCAGCATTTT
CASSPPPGGGQPQHF
>.|TRBJ1-1|TRBV11-2|TRBD1
TGTGCCAGCAGCTTAGATACTCGGGACAGGGGGTTGAACACTGAAGCTTTCTTT
CASSLDTRDRGLNTEAFF
>.|TRBJ2-1|TRBV7-2|TRBD1
TGTGCCAGCAGCTTAGAGGGGGCCGGAGTGGATGAGCAGTTCTTC
CASSLEGAGVDEQFF
>.|TRBJ2-5|TRBV6-6|.
TGTGCCAGCAGTTACGTCCCAGGCCAAGAGACCCAGTACTTC
CASSYVPGQETQYF
>.|TRBJ2-1|TRBV28|TRBD2
TGTGCCAGCAGTTTGCGGGTAGCGGGAGAGAATGAGCAGTTCTTC
CASSLRVAGENEQFF
>.|TRBJ2-1|TRBV9|.
TGTGCCAGCAGCGTAGGGTGGAGCAGGGGAAGTTACAATGAGCAGTTCTTC
CASSVGWSRGSYNEQFF
>.|TRBJ1-6|TRBV7-3|.
TGTGCCAGCAGCAGGGGTGATGGTAATTCACCCCTCCACTTT
CASSRGDGNSPLHF
>once|TRBJ2-7|TRBV28|TRBD2
TGTGCCAGCAGCTTTTCGCTAATGGGGGAGGGCAACGAGCAGTACTTC
CASSFSLMGEGNEQYF
>.|TRBJ1-2|TRBV19|.
TGTGCCAGTAGCTATCCGCAGCGTGTCGGCTACACCTTC
CASSYPQRVGYTF
>.|TRBJ1-5|TRBV10-2|.
TGCGCCAGCAGTGAGCTCGGGGGGACTAGCAATCAGCCCCAGCATTTT
CASSELGGTSNQPQHF
>.|TRBJ1-6|TRBV10-3|.
TGTGCCATCAGAAACCCGGGTTCACCCCTCCACTTT
CAIRNPGSPLHF
>.|TRBJ1-4|TRBV2|.
TGTGCCAGCAGTATACAGGGAGCTAATGAAAAACTGTTTTTT
CASSIQGANEKLFF
>.|TRBJ1-2|TRBV30|.
TGTGCCTGGAGATCCTCAGGCTATGGCTACACCTTC
CAWRSSGYGYTF
>.|TRBJ1-1|TRBV18|.
TGTGCCAGCTCATTCGGACGGCTCTTCGGGGGGACTGAAGCTTTCTTT
CASSFGRLFGGTEAFF
>.|TRBJ1-1|TRBV7-9|.
TGTGCCAGCAGCTTAGTATTGGGGGGGCGGACTGAAGCTTTCTTT
CASSLVLGGRTEAFF
>.|TRBJ2-1|TRBV5-1|.
TGCGCCAGCAGCTTGGAAGGGACTCCCAGGGGGGAGCAGTTCTTC
CASSLEGTPRGEQFF
>.|TRBJ1-3|TRBV28|TRBD1
TGTGCCAGCACCAGGACAGGGGCATACACCATATATTTT
CASTRTGAYTIYF
>.|TRBJ2-2|TRBV2|.
TGTGCCAGCAGTAATCGGGGGATGAACACCGGGGAGCTGTTTTTT
CASSNRGMNTGELFF
>.|TRBJ1-1|TRBV19|TRBD1
TGTGCCAGTAGTCCTGGGACAGGGCGCACTGAAGCTTTCTTT
CASSPGTGRTEAFF
>.|TRBJ2-5|TRBV6-6|TRBD2
TGTGCCCATAGCGGGGGGGCCCGAAAGGGAGAGACCCAGTACTTC
CAHSGGARKGETQYF
>.|TRBJ2-7|TRBV7-2|TRBD1
TGTGCCAGCAGTGCCACGAGGACAGGGAACTACGAGCAGTACTTC
CASSATRTGNYEQYF
>.|TRBJ2-3|TRBV19|TRBD1
TGTGCCAGTATCGACAGGGGGCGAACAGATACGCAGTATTTT
CASIDRGRTDTQYF
>.|TRBJ2-1|TRBV4-1|TRBD2
TGCGCCAGCAGCCAAGAACCTAGCGGGGCTTACAATGAGCAGTTCTTC
CASSQEPSGAYNEQFF